The TCR beta chain under discussion was sequenced for a study of control samples from healthy donors and cancer patients. TCRdb's copy holds only in-frame clones and misses some; the assay was immunoSEQ multiplex PCR. The sample holds approximately 150,000 clones; 75% to 95% are singletons and the top ten take about 2.1%. Germline lookup yields CDR1 MNHEY and CDR2 SVGAGI. With 2 bases removed from V and 8 bases from J, the gap between germline ends came to 13 bases. This CDR3 comprises 15 residues. Sequenced input: blood. This TCR was sampled from a woman aged 40 to 55 in good health. This chain uses TRBV6-5 with TRBJ1-6; TRBD1 is a possible D gene (5 bases). CDR3 residues: CASSYDARGDSPLHF. The CDR3 DNA reads TGTGCCAGCAGTTACGACGCACGAGGGGATTCACCCCTCCACTTT.